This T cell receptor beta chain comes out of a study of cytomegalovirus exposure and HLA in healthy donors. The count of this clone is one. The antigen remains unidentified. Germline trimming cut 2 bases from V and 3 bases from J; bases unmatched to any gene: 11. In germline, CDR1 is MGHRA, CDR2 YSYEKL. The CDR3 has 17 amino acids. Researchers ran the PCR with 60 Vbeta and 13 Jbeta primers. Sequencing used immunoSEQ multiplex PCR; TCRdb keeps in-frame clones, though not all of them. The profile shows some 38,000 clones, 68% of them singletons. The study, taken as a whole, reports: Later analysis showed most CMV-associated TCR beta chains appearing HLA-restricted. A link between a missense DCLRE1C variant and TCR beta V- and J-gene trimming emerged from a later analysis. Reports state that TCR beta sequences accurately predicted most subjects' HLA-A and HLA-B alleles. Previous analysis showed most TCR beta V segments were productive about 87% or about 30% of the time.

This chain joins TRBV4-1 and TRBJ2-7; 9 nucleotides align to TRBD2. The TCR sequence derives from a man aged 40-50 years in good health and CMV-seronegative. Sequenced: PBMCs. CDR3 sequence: CASSQLPGGGAYYEQYF. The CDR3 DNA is TGCGCCAGCAGCCAACTTCCAGGCGGGGGGGCCTACTACGAGCAGTACTTC.